This is a list of T cell receptor beta chains from one sample in a study of blood T cell repertoires in COVID-19. Method: immunoSEQ multiplex PCR; TCRdb's copy keeps in-frame clones and lacks some. This sample has around 240,000 clones, with around 80% found just once. Source material: peripheral blood. The receptors stem from a woman of 80 years or more with acute or convalescent COVID-19. CDR3s include the opening cysteine and the closing phenylalanine or tryptophan. A D gene is named only where the DNA matches it firmly. The listing skips clone size in some rows; elsewhere it reads once, few, many or a size class.

CDR3 protein	CDR3 DNA	D gene	V gene	J gene	clone size
CASSYSGRVGNIQYF	TGTGCCAGCAGTTACTCAGGGAGGGTGGGGAACATTCAGTACTTC	TRBD2	TRBV6-5	TRBJ2-4	.
CASSLGGLAGPAYEQYF	TGTGCCAGCAGCTTGGGGGGACTAGCGGGGCCCGCCTACGAGCAGTACTTC	TRBD2	TRBV5-4	TRBJ2-7	.
CASRGEGGYTF	TGTGCCAGTCGAGGCGAGGGTGGCTACACCTTC	.	TRBV6-5	TRBJ1-2	.
CASTTRQPYEQYF	TGTGCCAGCACCACGAGACAGCCCTACGAGCAGTACTTC	.	TRBV28	TRBJ2-7	.
CASSFTETYGYTF	TGTGCCAGCAGCTTTACAGAAACCTATGGCTACACCTTC	.	TRBV5-6	TRBJ1-2	.
CASSQDYGTSGGETQYF	TGTGCCAGCAGCCAAGATTACGGGACTAGCGGGGGAGAGACCCAGTACTTC	TRBD2	TRBV3-1/TRBV3-2	TRBJ2-5	.
CASSLNPSAGELFF	TGTGCCAGCAGCTTAAATCCCTCCGCCGGGGAGCTGTTTTTT	.	TRBV7-2	TRBJ2-2	.
CASSLSAGTSTYEQYF	TGCGCCAGCAGCTTGTCCGCAGGGACATCTACCTACGAGCAGTACTTC	.	TRBV5-1	TRBJ2-7	.
CASSLEPGLNYGYTF	TGCGCCAGCAGCTTGGAGCCGGGGTTGAACTATGGCTACACCTTC	.	TRBV5-1	TRBJ1-2	.
CASSLTSGRAYNEQFF	TGTGCCAGCAGCTTAACCAGCGGGAGGGCCTACAATGAGCAGTTCTTC	TRBD2	TRBV11-1	TRBJ2-1	.
CASSPQGGAGVGYEQYF	TGTGCCAGCAGCCCTCAAGGGGGAGCGGGAGTTGGCTACGAGCAGTACTTC	TRBD2	TRBV7-3	TRBJ2-7	.
CASSLTSGRREQYF	TGTGCCAGCAGTTTGACTAGCGGGAGACGCGAGCAGTACTTC	TRBD2	TRBV6-5	TRBJ2-7	.
CAWRPVRGSSGNTIYF	TGTGCCTGGAGACCCGTCAGGGGTTCCTCTGGAAACACCATATATTTT	.	TRBV30	TRBJ1-3	.
CASSDDPGQGSYEQYF	TGTGCCAGCAGCGACGACCCGGGACAGGGGTCCTACGAGCAGTACTTC	TRBD1	TRBV9	TRBJ2-7	.
CASSPRGQGTGELFF	TGTGCCAGCAGCCCCCGGGGACAGGGCACCGGGGAGCTGTTTTTT	TRBD1	TRBV7-7	TRBJ2-2	.
CASSYEQGEQYF	TGTGCCAGCAGTTACGAGCAGGGCGAGCAGTACTTC	.	TRBV6-5	TRBJ2-7	once
CASSQDSDYGYTF	TGTGCCAGCAGCCAGGACAGTGATTATGGCTACACCTTC	.	TRBV5-5	TRBJ1-2	few
CASSESYAGTGEAFF	TGTGCCAGCAGTGAATCTTATGCCGGGACAGGGGAAGCTTTCTTT	TRBD1	TRBV6-1	TRBJ1-1	.
CASSYSPRGGGNQPQHF	TGTGCCAGCAGTTACTCTCCTCGGGGAGGGGGGAATCAGCCCCAGCATTTT	.	TRBV6-2/TRBV6-3	TRBJ1-5	.
CASSLGPSGGFTGELFF	TGTGCCAGCAGCTTAGGACCTAGCGGGGGGTTCACCGGGGAGCTGTTTTTT	TRBD2	TRBV5-4	TRBJ2-2	.
CASSLTNEQFF	TGTGCCAGCAGCCTGACAAATGAGCAGTTCTTC	.	TRBV7-2	TRBJ2-1	.
CASSFGGEETQYF	TGTGCCAGTAGCTTCGGAGGGGAAGAGACCCAGTACTTC	.	TRBV19	TRBJ2-5	.
CASSISGGTYEQYF	TGTGCCAGCAGCATTAGCGGGGGGACCTACGAGCAGTACTTC	TRBD2	TRBV7-2	TRBJ2-7	.
CASSRAPAGGPQRTDTQYF	TGTGCCAGTAGTAGGGCCCCGGCAGGGGGTCCTCAAAGGACAGATACGCAGTATTTT	TRBD1	TRBV19	TRBJ2-3	.
CSVEGVKSYEQYF	TGCAGCGTTGAAGGAGTCAAGAGCTACGAGCAGTACTTC	.	TRBV29-1	TRBJ2-7	.
CASRLSGGNTGELFF	TGCGCCAGCAGGCTCAGCGGGGGGAACACCGGGGAGCTGTTTTTT	TRBD2	TRBV5-1	TRBJ2-2	.
CASSLGPGSETEAFF	TGTGCCAGCAGCCTGGGACCGGGGAGTGAAACTGAAGCTTTCTTT	.	TRBV5-5	TRBJ1-1	.
CATSRGDRVGNQPQHF	TGTGCCACCAGCCGGGGAGACCGCGTTGGTAATCAGCCCCAGCATTTT	.	TRBV15	TRBJ1-5	once
CASSPSGGRMNTEAFF	TGTGCCAGCAGCCCCTCGGGGGGACGGATGAACACTGAAGCTTTCTTT	.	TRBV11-2	TRBJ1-1	.
CASSLGQGRTDTQYF	TGTGCCAGCAGCTTAGGGCAGGGTAGGACAGATACGCAGTATTTT	.	TRBV7-9	TRBJ2-3	once
CASSPANDRGPYEQYF	TGTGCCAGCAGCCCAGCAAACGACAGGGGTCCATACGAGCAGTACTTC	TRBD1	TRBV7-8	TRBJ2-7	.
CASSQREGPYEQYF	TGTGCCAGTAGTCAGCGGGAGGGCCCCTACGAGCAGTACTTC	TRBD2	TRBV19	TRBJ2-7	.
CASSLAGASTDTQYF	TGTGCCAGCAGCTTGGCGGGGGCCAGCACAGATACGCAGTATTTT	.	TRBV7-3	TRBJ2-3	.
CATSDPGTSGVKDTQYF	TGTGCCACCAGTGATCCCGGGACTAGCGGGGTCAAAGATACGCAGTATTTT	TRBD2	TRBV24-1	TRBJ2-3	.
CASTLKSGTGGLYEQYF	TGTGCCAGCACTCTAAAATCCGGGACAGGGGGTCTCTACGAGCAGTACTTC	TRBD1	TRBV2	TRBJ2-7	once
CASRDAGVNTEAFF	TGTGCCAGCAGGGATGCAGGGGTGAACACTGAAGCTTTCTTT	.	TRBV27	TRBJ1-1	.
CASSIEGSGVDKREQFF	TGTGCCAGTAGTATAGAAGGTAGCGGGGTCGACAAACGTGAGCAGTTCTTC	TRBD2	TRBV19	TRBJ2-1	.
CSASEQGGIGAFF	TGCAGTGCTAGTGAACAGGGGGGAATTGGGGCTTTCTTT	TRBD1	TRBV20-1	TRBJ1-1	.
CASSSGTETYEKLFF	TGCGCCAGCAGTTCCGGGACAGAGACTTATGAAAAACTGTTTTTT	TRBD1	TRBV5-1	TRBJ1-4	.
CATSDPRDRTYEQYF	TGTGCCACCAGTGACCCTAGGGACAGGACCTACGAGCAGTACTTC	TRBD1	TRBV24-1	TRBJ2-7	.
CASSRTGYNEKLFF	TGTGCCAGCAGCCGGACAGGGTACAATGAAAAACTGTTTTTT	TRBD1	TRBV3-1/TRBV3-2	TRBJ1-4	.
CASSSPLAGGNEQYF	TGTGCCAGCAGCAGCCCGCTAGCGGGGGGCAACGAGCAGTACTTC	TRBD2	TRBV6-5	TRBJ2-7	.
CASTRAGGPPGELFF	TGTGCCAGTACACGGGCGGGGGGGCCGCCCGGGGAGCTGTTTTTT	TRBD2	TRBV19	TRBJ2-2	.
CATDTGDNSPLHF	TGTGCCACCGACACAGGGGACAATTCACCCCTCCACTTT	TRBD1	TRBV19	TRBJ1-6	.
CASRALRSYNEQFF	TGTGCCAGTCGAGCGCTACGCTCCTACAATGAGCAGTTCTTC	.	TRBV2	TRBJ2-1	.
CATSDRARDTGELFF	TGTGCCACCAGTGATCGCGCCAGGGACACCGGGGAGCTGTTTTTT	.	TRBV24-1	TRBJ2-2	.
CASSLDTGGYGYTF	TGCGCCAGCAGCTTGGATACAGGGGGCTATGGCTACACCTTC	TRBD1	TRBV5-1	TRBJ1-2	.
CASSQNGIGETQYF	TGTGCCAGCAGCCAGAACGGGATTGGGGAGACCCAGTACTTC	.	TRBV11-3	TRBJ2-5	.
CASSPRDSNQPQHF	TGTGCCAGCAGTCCCCGGGATAGCAATCAGCCCCAGCATTTT	.	TRBV6-5	TRBJ1-5	.
CASYPPGQGAMNTIYF	TGTGCCAGCTATCCACCGGGACAGGGGGCTATGAACACCATATATTTT	.	TRBV21-1	TRBJ1-3	.
CASSPGTGFDYGYTF	TGTGCCAGCAGCCCCGGGACAGGCTTCGACTATGGCTACACCTTC	TRBD1	TRBV3-1/TRBV3-2	TRBJ1-2	.
CASSPNSRYGYTF	TGTGCCAGCAGCCCGAATAGCCGCTATGGCTACACCTTC	.	TRBV12-3/TRBV12-4	TRBJ1-2	.
CSVVFRGLYNEQFF	TGCAGCGTCGTGTTCAGGGGGCTGTACAATGAGCAGTTCTTC	TRBD1	TRBV29-1	TRBJ2-1	.
CASSLAGLPTNEQFF	TGTGCCAGCAGTTTAGCGGGACTCCCAACCAATGAGCAGTTCTTC	TRBD2	TRBV6-2/TRBV6-3	TRBJ2-1	.
CAIAAAGGQNEQFF	TGTGCCATCGCGGCAGCGGGGGGACAAAATGAGCAGTTCTTC	TRBD2	TRBV10-3	TRBJ2-1	.
CASSARPGNTEAFF	TGTGCCAGCAGCGCCCGCCCCGGGAACACTGAAGCTTTCTTT	.	TRBV9	TRBJ1-1	.
CASSTQGAYEQYF	TGTGCCAGCAGTACACAGGGGGCTTACGAGCAGTACTTC	TRBD1	TRBV2	TRBJ2-7	.
CASSEFDRGRLFGTEAFF	TGCGCCAGCAGTGAGTTTGACAGGGGGCGCCTTTTCGGCACTGAAGCTTTCTTT	TRBD1	TRBV10-1	TRBJ1-1	.
CASSPAGTGVNQPQHF	TGTGCCAGTAGTCCGGCCGGGACAGGGGTCAATCAGCCCCAGCATTTT	TRBD1	TRBV19	TRBJ1-5	.